These T cell receptor beta chains were read from a single sample in a study of CD8+ T cells in alopecia areata. The assay was immunoSEQ multiplex PCR, and TCRdb's table has in-frame clones only and misses some. The sample has under 150,000 clones, roughly 58% seen once; the top ten hold around 34%. Material for sequencing was CD8+ T cells sorted from blood. The receptors were sampled from a human donor in good health. CDR3s include the opening cysteine and the closing phenylalanine or tryptophan. D genes are given only for firm matches. Clone sizes are given selectively: once, few, many, or a class where the clone is expanded.

>TRBJ1-2|TRBV2|-|-
TGTGCCAGCCCTGGGGGGGGCCGTGGCTACACCTTC
CASPGGGRGYTF
>TRBJ2-2|TRBV30|-|-
TGTGCCTGGATAGGGGCGACGAACACCGGGGAGCTGTTTTTT
CAWIGATNTGELFF
>TRBJ2-5|TRBV7-9|-|-
TGTGCCAGCAGCTTAGGTCTCGAGACCCAGTACTTC
CASSLGLETQYF
>TRBJ2-7|TRBV27|-|TRBD1
TGTGCCACCGCGACAGGGGGCGAGCAGTACTTC
CATATGGEQYF
>TRBJ2-1|TRBV29-1|-|-
TGCAGCGTCCCGGGAGAAGGTTACAATGAGCAGTTCTTC
CSVPGEGYNEQFF
>TRBJ1-1|TRBV5-6|-|-
TGTGCCAGCAGAAACCGGGACTTTACGGTGAACACTGAAGCTTTCTTT
CASRNRDFTVNTEAFF
>TRBJ2-7|TRBV7-9|-|-
TGTGCCAGCAGCCCGGGTGGCTACGAGCAGTACTTC
CASSPGGYEQYF
>TRBJ1-5|TRBV19|-|-
TGTGCCAGTAGTATAGGAGGACAGCCCCAGCATTTT
CASSIGGQPQHF
>TRBJ2-4|TRBV7-2|few|-
TGTGCCAGCAGCTTTGCCTGGGACATACTAGCCAAAAACATTCAGTACTTC
CASSFAWDILAKNIQYF
>TRBJ2-7|TRBV28|once|TRBD2
TGTGCCGGGGGGGAGCCGGGCTACGAGCAGTACTTC
CAGGEPGYEQYF
>TRBJ2-7|TRBV14|-|TRBD1
TGTGCCAGCAGCCAGACGGGACAGGGTATGTCCTACGAGCAGTACTTC
CASSQTGQGMSYEQYF
>TRBJ2-1|TRBV7-8|-|-
TGTGCCAGCAGCGAGCCGGGACGAGCCTATGAGCAGTTCTTC
CASSEPGRAYEQFF
>TRBJ2-2|TRBV29-1|-|TRBD2
TGCAGCGTTGAAAATAGCGGGAGGGCCACCGGGGAGCTGTTTTTT
CSVENSGRATGELFF
>TRBJ2-3|TRBV6-6|-|-
TGTGCCAGCAGTTACCCCGACGGGGGCTCGAATACGCAGTATTTT
CASSYPDGGSNTQYF
>TRBJ2-1|TRBV10-3|-|-
TGTGCCATCAGTGAGTCTGAATACTCCCTGGGAGAGAATGAGCAGTTCTTC
CAISESEYSLGENEQFF
>TRBJ2-6|TRBV7-9|-|-
TGTGCCAGCAGCGCCCGGAGGGGGTCTGGGGCCAACGTCCTGACTTTC
CASSARRGSGANVLTF
>TRBJ2-7|TRBV5-8|once|-
TGTGCCAGCAGCCTAGGGGATACCTACGAGCAGTACTTC
CASSLGDTYEQYF
>TRBJ2-7|TRBV7-9|once|TRBD2
TGTGCCAGCAGCCCCGGGGGGTACGAGCAGTACTTC
CASSPGGYEQYF
>TRBJ1-1|TRBV9|-|-
TGTGCCAGCAGCGTTGACGGCATCACTGAAGCTTTCTTT
CASSVDGITEAFF
>TRBJ2-1|TRBV29-1|-|TRBD2
TGCAGCGTTGAACTTCGGGGGGAGGGCAATGAGCAGTTCTTC
CSVELRGEGNEQFF
>TRBJ1-1|TRBV6-5|-|-
TGTGCCAGCAGTTCCCCCGCCGTCGGTTCTTTCTTT
CASSSPAVGSFF
>TRBJ2-1|TRBV7-9|-|-
TGTGCCAGCAGCGGAATTTCTAGCAATGAGCAGTTCTTC
CASSGISSNEQFF